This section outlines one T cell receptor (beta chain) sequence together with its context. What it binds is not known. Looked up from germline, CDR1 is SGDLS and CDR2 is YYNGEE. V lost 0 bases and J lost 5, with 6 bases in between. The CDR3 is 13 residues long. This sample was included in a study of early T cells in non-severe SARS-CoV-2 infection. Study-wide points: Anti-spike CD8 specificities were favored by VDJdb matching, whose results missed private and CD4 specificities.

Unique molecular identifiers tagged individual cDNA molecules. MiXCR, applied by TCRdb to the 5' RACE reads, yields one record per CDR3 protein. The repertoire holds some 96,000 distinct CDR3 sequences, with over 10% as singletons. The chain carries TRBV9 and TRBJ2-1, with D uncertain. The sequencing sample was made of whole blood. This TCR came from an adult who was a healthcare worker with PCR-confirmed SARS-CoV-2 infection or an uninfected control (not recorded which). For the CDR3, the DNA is TGTGCCAGCAGCGTAGGGCAGCACAATGAGCAGTTCTTC. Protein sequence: CASSVGQHNEQFF.